Following are 8 T cell receptor beta chains from one sample sequenced in a study of blood T cells in healthy people across ages. For the second PCR, which ran for about 6 to 11 cycles, a sample-barcoded 5' primer and a J-beta primer mix were used. TCRdb ran MiXCR on the 5' RACE reads and lists one entry per CDR3 protein. This table holds approximately 1,100,000 distinct CDR3 sequences, under 45% found once. The sample comprised blood. The receptors derive from a woman aged 55-75 years in good health.

This clonotype was seen repeatedly, ten times or more. At one boundary the junction diverges from the germline segment, which might be a read error. The chain uses TRBV5-1 and TRBJ2-7; maybe TRBD1 (7 bases). CDR3 size: 14 residues. Per the germline V gene, CDR1 is SGHRS and CDR2 is YFSETQ. CDR3 DNA sequence: TGTGCCAGCAGTTTGGCGGGGACAGCCTACGAGCAGTACTTC. Its protein product is CASSLAGTAYEQYF.

This clonotype was seen only a few times. The chain employs TRBV5-1 and TRBJ2-5; D remains ambiguous. Germline V gene data show CDR1 as SGHRS and CDR2 as YFSETQ. This CDR3 is built from 13 residues. Deletions cut 0 bases from V and 3 bases from J, with 6 bases between. The CDR3 loop is CASSLAHEETQYF. CDR3 sequence (DNA): TGCGCCAGCAGCTTGGCCCACGAAGAGACCCAGTACTTC.

V gene TRBV2 combines with J gene TRBJ2-3, with D perhaps given as TRBD1 or TRBD2 (5 bases each). The germline V and J ends were trimmed by 6 bases and 4 bases, with 17 bases remaining between them. CDR3 length: 15 amino acids. Germline V CDR1 and CDR2: SNHLY, FYNNEI. The CDR3 coding sequence is TGTGCCAGCAGGGAGGACGTTGGGGGTCCAGATACGCAGTATTTT. It encodes CASREDVGGPDTQYF. The full variable domain, completed using reference TRBV2 and TRBJ2-3, is EPEVTQTPSHQVTQMGQEVILRCVPISNHLYFYWYRQILGQKVEFLVSFYNNEISEKSEIFDDQFSVERPDGSNFTLKIRSTKLEDSAMYFCASREDVGGPDTQYFGPGTRLTVL.

This rearrangement joins TRBV7-2 to TRBJ2-4; 8 bases agree with TRBD2. The end of the DNA is better explained by TRBJ2-5, so the J call may be wrong. This CDR3 comprises 18 residues. Germline CDR1 and CDR2: SGHTA and FQGNSA. For the CDR3, the DNA is TGTGCCAGCAGCTCGAGACTAGCGAGAGGGCCTACGAAAGAGACCCAGTACTTC. As protein: CASSSRLARGPTKETQYF.

J is TRBJ1-6 and V is TRBV15; TRBD1 might be the D (5 bases). Trimming removed 3 bases at V and 9 bases at J, with 18 bases between. CDR3 length: 16 amino acids. Germline loops: CDR1 LNHNV, CDR2 YYDKDF (reference sequence). CDR3: CATSRGPLGDRSPLHF. In nucleotides, the CDR3 is TGTGCCACCAGCAGGGGCCCTCTGGGGGATCGTTCACCCCTCCACTTT.

The chain uses TRBV12-3 or TRBV12-4 and TRBJ2-5, with D maybe TRBD2 (7 bases). Trimming removed 4 bases from V and 4 bases from J, with 16 bases in between. The CDR3 length is 15 residues. The CDR3 sequence is CASSSTNREGETQYF. The CDR3 DNA is TGTGCCAGCAGTTCCACCAACAGGGAGGGAGAGACCCAGTACTTC.

This clonotype has a handful of counts. J is TRBJ2-3 and V is TRBV11-3; possible D gene TRBD1, 6 bases. Looked up from germline, CDR1 is SGHNT and CDR2 is YENEEA. V lost 1 base to trimming and J lost 3 bases, with 14 bases between them. CDR3 length: 16 amino acids. In DNA, the CDR3 is TGTGCCAGCAGCTTAGGGGATTCGGGACATACAGATACGCAGTATTTT. It yields the protein CASSLGDSGHTDTQYF. The whole variable domain, remainder taken from reference TRBV11-3 and TRBJ2-3, is EAGVVQSPRYKIIEKKQPVAFWCNPISGHNTLYWYLQNLGQGPELLIRYENEEAVDDSQLPKDRFSAERLKGVDSTLKIQPAELGDSAVYLCASSLGDSGHTDTQYFGPGTRLTVL.

The chain's CDR3 is CASSPTGRSSEKLFF. The CDR3 nucleotides read TGTGCCAGCAGTCCCACGGGGCGGAGTAGCGAAAAACTGTTTTTT. The V and J genes are TRBV28 and TRBJ1-4; weak D call: TRBD1 (5 bases). This CDR3 comprises 15 residues. Germline assignment: CDR1 MDHEN and CDR2 SYDVKM. The V end was cut by 5 bases, the J end by 8 bases, with 18 bases between.